These 6 T cell receptor beta chains share one sample of origin, sequenced in a study of T cell changes during pregnancy in multiple sclerosis. Produced via immunoSEQ multiplex PCR; TCRdb's table is partial and in-frame only. The repertoire holds some 54,000 clones, with just over 90% as singletons. Sequenced material: peripheral blood, taken after pregnancy. The receptors were gathered from a female donor with multiple sclerosis, enrolled in a pregnancy study.

V and J are TRBV12-5 and TRBJ2-2, with D perhaps TRBD1 (5 bases). Germline values: CDR1 LGHNT, CDR2 FRNRAP. The CDR3 sequence is 15 residues long. V dropped 1 base and J dropped 0 bases, with 6 bases sitting between them. CDR3 sequence (DNA): TGTGCTAGTGGTTTGGGACAGTCGAACACCGGGGAGCTGTTTTTT. Its protein is CASGLGQSNTGELFF.

This rearrangement joins TRBV7-2 to TRBJ2-7; D is unresolved. This CDR3 has 11 residues. The V gene's germline CDR1 is SGHTA and CDR2 FQGNSA. V was cut by 6 bases and J by 3 bases, with 6 bases left in between. CDR3 in DNA: TGTGCCAGCAGTTCCTACTACGAGCAGTACTTC. Its translation is CASSSYYEQYF.

Only one count was recorded for this clone. The chain recombines TRBV28 with TRBJ2-1; 11 bases line up with TRBD2. The CDR3 spans 16 residues. V was clipped by 2 bases and J by 4 bases; unmatched bases: 4. Germline CDR1 and CDR2: MDHEN and SYDVKM. CDR3 DNA: TGTGCCAGCAGTTTAGGCCGACTAGCGGGATACAATGAGCAGTTCTTC. The encoded protein is CASSLGRLAGYNEQFF.

The CDR3 coding sequence is TGTGCCAGCAGCTTAGCGACTAGCGGGTCGTCCTACAATGAGCAGTTCTTC. It encodes CASSLATSGSSYNEQFF. The rearrangement links TRBV7-6 to TRBJ2-1; 10 bases fit TRBD2. The V gene's germline CDR1 is SGHVS and CDR2 FNYEAQ. With V trimmed by 0 bases and J by 1 base, 3 bases remained unmatched. The CDR3 is made up of 17 amino acids.

This chain connects TRBV9 to TRBJ2-1; tentatively, D is TRBD2 (5 bases). The CDR3 consists of 15 residues. V lost 0 bases, J lost 4 bases, and 11 bases lay in between. Germline CDR1 and CDR2: SGDLS and YYNGEE. The CDR3 bases are TGTGCCAGCAGCGTAGAAGGAGGCTCTTACAATGAGCAGTTCTTC. This codes for CASSVEGGSYNEQFF.

The rearrangement uses TRBV5-4 and TRBJ2-3; 8 positions agree with TRBD2. CDR1 and CDR2 (germline): SGHNT, YYREEE (reference sequence). Trimming took 4 bases from V and 2 from J; bases not matched to a gene: 12. The CDR3 contains 17 residues. In DNA, the CDR3 is TGTGCCAGCAGCCTCCCTGGGGGGCGGGAGGCCACAGATACGCAGTATTTT. As protein: CASSLPGGREATDTQYF.